This TCR beta chain came from a study of blood T cell repertoires in COVID-19. Source study methods: Amplified reference gene primers provided the basis for estimating nucleated cell counts. Produced via immunoSEQ multiplex PCR; TCRdb's table is partial and in-frame only. The DNA was the basis for D and trimming; V, J and clone size are from that table. The table records about 200,000 clones, 78% of them present only once. Germline lookup yields CDR1 SGHRS and CDR2 YFSETQ. V shed 2 bases and J 6 bases; nucleotides not matched to a gene: 4. The CDR3 is made up of 13 amino acids. The TCR was taken from a woman at least 80 years old with active or convalescent COVID-19. Sequenced input: peripheral blood. V is TRBV5-1 and J is TRBJ1-2; 7 nucleotides agree with TRBD1. CDR3 nucleotides: TGCGCCAGCAGCTTTCACAGGGGCGATGGCTACACCTTC. Protein product: CASSFHRGDGYTF.